This is a list of T cell receptor beta chains from one sample in a study of cytomegalovirus exposure and HLA in healthy donors. TCRdb's copy holds only in-frame clones and misses some; the assay was immunoSEQ multiplex PCR. The sample has about 180,000 clones; about three quarters are singletons. The sample taken for sequencing was PBMCs. Receptors were obtained from a female donor in good health and CMV-seronegative. CDR3s include the opening cysteine and the closing phenylalanine or tryptophan. A D gene is named only where the DNA matches it firmly. Part of the rows lack a size; the others show once, few, many or a class for expanded clones.

-	TRBV27	TRBJ2-5	-	CASRPGNQETQYF	TGTGCCAGCAGACCAGGGAACCAAGAGACCCAGTACTTC
few	TRBV6-6	TRBJ1-2	-	CASSSGTGGWGYTF	TGTGCCAGCAGTTCCGGGACGGGGGGCTGGGGCTACACCTTC
-	TRBV2	TRBJ2-6	-	CASSGYTGANVLTF	TGTGCCAGCAGTGGGTACACTGGGGCCAACGTCCTGACTTTC
-	TRBV11-2	TRBJ1-2	TRBD1	CASSPWTGDGYTF	TGTGCCAGCAGCCCCTGGACAGGGGATGGCTACACCTTC
once	TRBV5-4	TRBJ2-2	TRBD2	CASSLGTSGPNTGELFF	TGTGCCAGCAGCTTGGGGACTAGCGGACCGAACACCGGGGAGCTGTTTTTT
-	TRBV12-2	TRBJ1-6	-	CASRSGTGVLYNSPLHF	TGTGCAAGTCGCAGCGGGACAGGGGTCCTCTATAATTCACCCCTCCACTTT
-	TRBV5-1	TRBJ1-1	TRBD1	CASSQGDTEAFF	TGCGCCAGCAGCCAGGGGGACACTGAAGCTTTCTTT
-	TRBV7-9	TRBJ2-5	-	CASSLFGGGETQYF	TGTGCCAGCAGCCTCTTTGGGGGCGGAGAGACCCAGTACTTC
-	TRBV6-1	TRBJ1-2	-	CASSERTPQIYGYTF	TGTGCCAGCAGTGAAAGGACTCCCCAAATCTATGGCTACACCTTC
-	TRBV6-5	TRBJ1-6	-	CASGRRLYSPLHF	TGTGCCAGCGGGAGGCGATTGTATTCACCCCTCCACTTT
-	TRBV9	TRBJ2-7	TRBD2	CASSVGGQDEQYF	TGTGCCAGCAGCGTGGGAGGGCAGGACGAGCAGTACTTC
-	TRBV18	TRBJ1-5	-	CASSPFGDSNQPQHF	TGTGCCAGCTCACCATTCGGAGATAGCAATCAGCCCCAGCATTTT
-	TRBV5-1	TRBJ2-7	TRBD2	CASSSSGTSGRREQYF	TGCGCCAGCAGCTCCTCCGGGACTAGCGGGAGGCGCGAGCAGTACTTC
-	TRBV11-2	TRBJ2-2	TRBD2	CASGRGGTGELFF	TGTGCCAGCGGTCGGGGGGGCACCGGGGAGCTGTTTTTT
once	TRBV2	TRBJ1-4	-	CASSRKGGGGPGGLFF	TGTGCCAGCAGCCGAAAGGGTGGGGGCGGTCCTGGGGGACTGTTTTTT
-	TRBV7-9	TRBJ1-2	TRBD1	CASSLRQGGRGRLSGYTF	TGTGCCAGCAGCTTAAGACAGGGGGGGCGCGGTCGCCTGAGCGGCTACACCTTC
-	TRBV6-4	TRBJ1-5	-	CASSDPGAINQPQHF	TGTGCCAGCAGTGACCCAGGGGCCATCAATCAGCCCCAGCATTTT
few	TRBV7-2	TRBJ2-7	-	CASSLGLAPSYEQYF	TGTGCCAGCAGCTTAGGCCTAGCGCCCTCCTACGAGCAGTACTTC
-	TRBV29-1	TRBJ1-1	-	CSVEVGDKAHTEAFF	TGCAGCGTTGAAGTGGGGGACAAAGCCCACACTGAAGCTTTCTTT
-	TRBV2	TRBJ2-3	-	CASRTSDTQYF	TGTGCCAGCAGGACATCAGATACGCAGTATTTT
-	TRBV7-9	TRBJ2-1	TRBD1	CASSYMGQDPHYNEQFF	TGTGCCAGCAGCTACATGGGACAGGACCCTCACTACAATGAGCAGTTCTTC
-	TRBV11-2	TRBJ2-3	-	CASSPQGASTDTQYF	TGTGCCAGCAGCCCCCAGGGTGCTAGCACAGATACGCAGTATTTT
-	TRBV4-3	TRBJ2-7	TRBD2	CASSQDPGLAAYEQYF	TGCGCCAGCAGCCAAGATCCCGGACTAGCGGCCTACGAGCAGTACTTC
-	TRBV2	TRBJ1-2	-	CASSRRPGYTF	TGTGCCAGCAGTCGGAGGCCCGGCTACACCTTC
-	TRBV10-2	TRBJ2-1	-	CASHPRRTLTGNEQFF	TGCGCCAGTCATCCGAGACGCACGCTTACGGGCAATGAGCAGTTCTTC
few	TRBV6-1	TRBJ2-1	TRBD2	CASSGTAGGREQFF	TGTGCCAGCAGTGGGACAGCGGGGGGACGTGAGCAGTTCTTC
once	TRBV6-5	TRBJ2-1	TRBD2	CASSYSVGTSGNEQFF	TGTGCCAGCAGTTACTCGGTCGGGACTAGCGGGAATGAGCAGTTCTTC
few	TRBV7-2	TRBJ1-1	TRBD1	CASSRITGVPEAFF	TGTGCCAGCAGTCGCATTACAGGGGTCCCTGAAGCTTTCTTT
-	TRBV9	TRBJ2-7	-	CASSVTYEQYF	TGTGCCAGCAGCGTAACATACGAGCAGTACTTC
-	TRBV4-1	TRBJ1-3	TRBD1	CASSREGAVAGNTIYF	TGCGCCAGCAGCCGCGAGGGGGCTGTCGCTGGAAACACCATATATTTT
few	TRBV6-5	TRBJ1-6	TRBD1	CASSYSILGGHAPLHF	TGTGCCAGCAGTTACTCGATTTTAGGGGGCCACGCACCCCTCCACTTT
-	TRBV27	TRBJ2-5	TRBD2	CASSLWGGLETQYF	TGTGCCAGCAGTTTATGGGGGGGTCTGGAGACCCAGTACTTC
-	TRBV19	TRBJ2-7	-	CASTPRLSRADEQYF	TGTGCCAGTACCCCCCGACTGAGCAGGGCGGACGAGCAGTACTTC
-	TRBV5-5	TRBJ1-5	TRBD1	CASSSGTGYQPQHF	TGTGCCAGCAGTTCCGGGACAGGCTATCAGCCCCAGCATTTT
-	TRBV7-3	TRBJ1-2	TRBD1	CASSADRGYGYTF	TGTGCCAGCAGCGCGGACAGGGGCTATGGCTACACCTTC
-	TRBV4-1	TRBJ2-7	TRBD1	CASSQPGQGRGEQYF	TGCGCCAGCAGCCAACCGGGACAGGGTCGCGGCGAGCAGTACTTC
-	TRBV19	TRBJ2-3	-	CASSERTRYSDTQYF	TGTGCCAGTAGTGAGAGGACAAGATACTCAGATACGCAGTATTTT
-	TRBV5-1	TRBJ1-1	TRBD1	CASSSRTGGSLNTEAFF	TGCGCCAGCAGCTCTCGGACAGGGGGCTCCTTGAACACTGAAGCTTTCTTT
-	TRBV28	TRBJ1-2	-	CAGRGGIPPYGYTF	TGTGCCGGGAGAGGGGGAATTCCCCCTTATGGCTACACCTTC
-	TRBV6-5	TRBJ2-3	-	CASSYPGPSTDTQYF	TGTGCCAGCAGTTACCCGGGTCCTAGCACAGATACGCAGTATTTT